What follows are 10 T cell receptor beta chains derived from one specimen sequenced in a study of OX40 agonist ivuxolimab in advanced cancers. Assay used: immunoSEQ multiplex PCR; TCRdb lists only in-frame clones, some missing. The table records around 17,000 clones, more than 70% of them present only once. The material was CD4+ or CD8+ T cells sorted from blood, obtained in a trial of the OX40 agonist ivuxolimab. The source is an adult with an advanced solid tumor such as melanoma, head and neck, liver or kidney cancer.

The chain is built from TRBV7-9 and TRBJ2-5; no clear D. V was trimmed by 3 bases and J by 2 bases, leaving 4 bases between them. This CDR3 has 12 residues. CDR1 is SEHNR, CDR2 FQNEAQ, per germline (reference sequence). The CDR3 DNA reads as TGTGCCAGCAGCTTGATACAAGAGACCCAGTACTTC. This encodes CASSLIQETQYF.

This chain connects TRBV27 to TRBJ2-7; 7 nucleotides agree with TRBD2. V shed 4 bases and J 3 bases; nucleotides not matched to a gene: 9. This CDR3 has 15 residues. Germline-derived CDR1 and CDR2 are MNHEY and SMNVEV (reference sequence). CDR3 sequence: CASSSLGGTLYEQYF. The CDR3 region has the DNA TGTGCCAGCAGTTCCCTGGGAGGGACCCTCTACGAGCAGTACTTC.

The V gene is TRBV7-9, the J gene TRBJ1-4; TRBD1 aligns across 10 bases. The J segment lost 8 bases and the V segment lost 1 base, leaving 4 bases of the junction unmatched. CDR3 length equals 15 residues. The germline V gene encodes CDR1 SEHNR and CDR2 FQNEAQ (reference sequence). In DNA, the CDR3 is TGTGCCAGCAGCTTAGGGACAGGGGGTGAGGAAAAACTGTTTTTT. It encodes CASSLGTGGEEKLFF.

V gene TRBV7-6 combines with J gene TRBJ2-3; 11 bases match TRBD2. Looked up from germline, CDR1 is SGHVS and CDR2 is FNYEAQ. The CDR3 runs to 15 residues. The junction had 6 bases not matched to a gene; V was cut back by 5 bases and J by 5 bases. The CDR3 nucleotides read TGTGCCAGCAGCCCCCTAGCGGGGGGCGGAGATACGCAGTATTTT. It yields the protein CASSPLAGGGDTQYF.

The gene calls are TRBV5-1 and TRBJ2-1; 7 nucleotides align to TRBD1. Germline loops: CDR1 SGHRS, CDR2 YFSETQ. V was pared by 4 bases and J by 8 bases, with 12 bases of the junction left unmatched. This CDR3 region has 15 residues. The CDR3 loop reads CASSPGTVWLDEQFF. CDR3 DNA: TGCGCCAGCAGCCCAGGGACAGTGTGGTTGGATGAGCAGTTCTTC.

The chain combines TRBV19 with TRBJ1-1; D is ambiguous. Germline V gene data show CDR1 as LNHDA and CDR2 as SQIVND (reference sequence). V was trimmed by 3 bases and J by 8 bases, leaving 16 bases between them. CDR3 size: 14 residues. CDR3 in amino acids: CASSMTMREGEAFF. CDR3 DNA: TGTGCCAGTAGTATGACAATGAGGGAGGGAGAAGCTTTCTTT.

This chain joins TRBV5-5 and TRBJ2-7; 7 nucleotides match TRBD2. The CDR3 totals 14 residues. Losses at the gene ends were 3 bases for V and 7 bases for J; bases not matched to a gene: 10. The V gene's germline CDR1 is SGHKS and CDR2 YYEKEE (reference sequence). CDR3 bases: TGTGCCAGCAGCTCCGGGGGGAGGCCTCTGGAGCAGTACTTC. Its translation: CASSSGGRPLEQYF.

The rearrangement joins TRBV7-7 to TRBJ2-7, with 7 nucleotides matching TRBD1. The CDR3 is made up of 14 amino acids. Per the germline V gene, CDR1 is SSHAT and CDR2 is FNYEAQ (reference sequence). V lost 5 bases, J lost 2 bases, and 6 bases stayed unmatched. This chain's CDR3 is CASSLGDRTYEQYF. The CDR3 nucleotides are TGTGCCAGCAGCCTCGGGGACAGAACCTACGAGCAGTACTTC.

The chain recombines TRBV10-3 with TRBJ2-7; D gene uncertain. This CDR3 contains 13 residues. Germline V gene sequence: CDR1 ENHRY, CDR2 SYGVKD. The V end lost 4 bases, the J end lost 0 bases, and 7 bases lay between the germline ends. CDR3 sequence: CAISVDTSYEQYF. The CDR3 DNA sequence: TGTGCCATCAGTGTAGACACCTCCTACGAGCAGTACTTC.

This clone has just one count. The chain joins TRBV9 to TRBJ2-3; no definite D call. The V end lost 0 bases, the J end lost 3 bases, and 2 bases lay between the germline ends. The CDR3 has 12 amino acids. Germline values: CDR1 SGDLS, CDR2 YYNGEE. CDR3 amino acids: CASSVDTDTQYF. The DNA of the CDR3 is TGTGCCAGCAGCGTAGATACAGATACGCAGTATTTT.